The 21 T cell receptor beta chains given below trace back to one sample, sequenced in a study of identical twins. TCRdb fed the 5' RACE reads into MiXCR, producing one record per CDR3 protein. This sample has roughly 240,000 distinct CDR3 sequences, with 6.5% to 9% found just once. This sample was also put to use in a study of yellow fever vaccine responses in identical twins.

The sequencing input was CD8+ T cells sorted from blood. The receptors were sampled from a woman under 30 in good health.

On this clonotype: The junction does not match germline at one end; this may be a read error. The rearrangement links TRBV4-2 to TRBJ2-3, with 7 bases identical to TRBD2. Looked up from germline, CDR1 is LGHNA and CDR2 is YNFKEQ. The CDR3 runs to 15 residues. CDR3 sequence (DNA): TGTGTCAGCAGCCAAGTTGGGGGGGGCACAGATACGCAGTATTTT. It specifies CVSSQVGGGTDTQYF.

This clonotype appeared many times. The V and J genes are TRBV7-9 and TRBJ2-1; 10 bases line up with TRBD2. V lost 3 bases to trimming and J lost 8 bases; unmatched junction nucleotides: 4. CDR3 length: 14 residues. Germline assignment: CDR1 SEHNR and CDR2 FQNEAQ (reference sequence). The DNA of the CDR3 is TGTGCCAGCAGCTTTCTAGCGGGAGTCGATGAGCAGTTCTTC. It yields the protein CASSFLAGVDEQFF.

In its sample, this clonotype was seen a few times. The chain recombines TRBV12-3 or TRBV12-4 with TRBJ2-1, with 13 bases identical to TRBD2. The J segment lost 5 bases and the V segment lost 2 bases, leaving 12 bases of the junction unmatched. The CDR3 covers 19 residues. The CDR3 DNA reads TGTGCCAGCAGTTTATTTAGCGGGACTAGCGGGGCCCCGAACAATGAGCAGTTCTTC. Translation gives CASSLFSGTSGAPNNEQFF.

In its sample, this clonotype was seen a few times. J is TRBJ2-7 and V is TRBV2; D perhaps matches TRBD1 (6 bases). The CDR3 is 14 amino acids. Looked up from germline, CDR1 is SNHLY and CDR2 is FYNNEI. Trimming took 3 bases from V and 4 from J, leaving 13 bases between them. CDR3 coding DNA: TGTGCCAGCAGTGATCCAGGGGTTGGTTACGAGCAGTACTTC. Protein: CASSDPGVGYEQYF. The variable domain in full, with the rest retrieved from reference TRBV2 and TRBJ2-7, is EPEVTQTPSHQVTQMGQEVILRCVPISNHLYFYWYRQILGQKVEFLVSFYNNEISEKSEIFDDQFSVERPDGSNFTLKIRSTKLEDSAMYFCASSDPGVGYEQYFGPGTRLTVT.

This clonotype came up a few times. V is TRBV2 and J is TRBJ2-1; 9 nucleotides match TRBD2. Trimming took 2 bases from V and 5 from J; bases not matched to a gene: 7. There are 16 residues in the CDR3. Germline CDR1 is SNHLY and CDR2 is FYNNEI. CDR3 sequence: CASSELTSGMHNEQFF. CDR3 sequence (DNA): TGTGCCAGCAGTGAATTGACTAGCGGTATGCACAATGAGCAGTTCTTC.

Here the CDR3 reads CASSLQGGTAAYNEQFF. DNA for the CDR3: TGTGCCAGTAGTCTCCAAGGAGGGACAGCAGCATACAATGAGCAGTTCTTC. The chain links TRBV19 to TRBJ2-1; D might be TRBD1 (7 bases). V lost 5 bases and J 4 bases, leaving 21 bases between the germline ends. The CDR3 contains 17 residues. The germline gives CDR1 LNHDA, CDR2 SQIVND (reference sequence).

This clonotype was detected many times. This sequence joins TRBV7-2 and TRBJ1-3; no reliable D call. Germline CDR1 SGHTA, CDR2 FQGNSA. CDR3 length: 13 amino acids. Deletions cut 5 bases from V and 1 base from J, with 6 bases between. The CDR3 here is CASSPTSGNTIYF. CDR3 bases: TGTGCCAGCAGCCCCACATCTGGAAACACCATATATTTT.

At least ten counts were recorded for this clonotype. The chain carries TRBV7-8 and TRBJ2-3; 13 positions agree with TRBD2. V lost 2 bases to trimming and J lost 0 bases; unmatched junction nucleotides: 5. The CDR3 loop spans 18 amino acids. CDR1 and CDR2 from the germline V gene are SGHVS and FQNEAQ. The CDR3 spells CASSLTSGGARSTDTQYF. CDR3 DNA sequence: TGTGCCAGCAGCTTAACTAGCGGGGGGGCCCGGAGCACAGATACGCAGTATTTT. Using reference TRBV7-8 and TRBJ2-3 for the parts outside the CDR3, the full variable domain is GAGVSQSPRYKVAKRGQDVALRCDPISGHVSLFWYQQALGQGPEFLTYFQNEAQLDKSGLPSDRFFAERPEGSVSTLKIQRTQQEDSAVYLCASSLTSGGARSTDTQYFGPGTRLTVL.

Only a few counts were recorded for this clonotype. The gene calls are TRBV20-1 and TRBJ2-5, with D possibly being TRBD1 (6 bases). V was clipped by 4 bases and J by 0 bases, with 12 bases between them. CDR1 is DFQATT and CDR2 is SNEGSKA in the germline V gene (reference sequence). This CDR3 contains 14 residues. The CDR3 DNA reads TGCAGTGCTACTGGGACAACGTACCAAGAGACCCAGTACTTC. As protein: CSATGTTYQETQYF.

Comment on this clonotype: A much larger clone differs from this one at a single base, so this may be a read error. The V call is TRBV5-5, the J call TRBJ2-2; a possible D gene is TRBD2 (5 bases). Germline CDR1 and CDR2: SGHKS and YYEKEE (reference sequence). This CDR3 comprises 14 residues. CDR3 protein: CASSLELYTGELLF. CDR3 DNA sequence: TGTGCCAGCAGCTTGGAGCTCTACACCGGGGAGCTGCTTTTT.

This clonotype was recorded many times. The chain employs TRBV3-1 and TRBJ2-5, with D perhaps TRBD2 (5 bases). Germline lookup yields CDR1 LGHDT and CDR2 YNNKEL (reference sequence). Trimming left V 3 bases short and J 2 bases short, with 13 bases between. The length of the CDR3 is 15 residues. This CDR3 is CASSHFSRTQETQYF. CDR3 in DNA: TGTGCCAGCAGCCACTTCTCACGGACTCAAGAGACCCAGTACTTC.

This clonotype was counted between two and nine times. CDR3 region: CASRVTDTDTQYF. For the CDR3, the DNA is TGTGCCAGCAGGGTGACAGACACAGATACGCAGTATTTT. The chain is built from TRBV6-1 and TRBJ2-3; TRBD1 is a possible D gene (5 bases). V shed 6 bases and J shed 2 bases, with 9 bases lying between them. Germline loops: CDR1 MNHNS, CDR2 SASEGT. There are 13 residues in the CDR3.

The sample holds a few counts of this clonotype. This chain connects TRBV4-1 to TRBJ2-1, with 8 bases matching TRBD1. Unmatched junction bases numbered 11, after V lost 0 bases and J lost 4 bases. The germline gives CDR1 MGHRA, CDR2 YSYEKL. The CDR3 runs 18 residues. CDR3 residues: CASSQDVPGQGLYNEQFF. The CDR3 DNA is TGCGCCAGCAGCCAAGACGTGCCAGGACAGGGACTGTACAATGAGCAGTTCTTC.

The chain carries TRBV10-3 and TRBJ2-1; 12 bases line up with TRBD2. CDR3 length: 17 residues. Per germline, CDR1 ENHRY and CDR2 SYGVKD. V shed 6 bases and J 8 bases; nucleotides not matched to a gene: 14. CDR3: CAIRGQKPSGRVDEQFF. The CDR3 region has the DNA TGTGCCATCAGGGGACAGAAACCTAGCGGGAGGGTTGATGAGCAGTTCTTC.

This clonotype was observed at least ten times. This chain joins TRBV5-1 and TRBJ2-7; D gene unclear. From germline, CDR1 is SGHRS and CDR2 YFSETQ. The CDR3 runs to 16 residues. Trimming took 4 bases from V and 0 from J, leaving 17 bases between them. This chain's CDR3 is CASSLSYLGSSYEQYF. The DNA of the CDR3 is TGCGCCAGCAGCCTTTCCTACTTGGGTAGCTCCTACGAGCAGTACTTC.

V usage is TRBV7-8 and J usage is TRBJ1-1; D gene uncertain. V lost 2 bases, J lost 0 bases, and 10 bases lay in between. The CDR3 spans 15 residues. Germline CDR1 and CDR2: SGHVS and FQNEAQ. For the CDR3, the DNA is TGTGCCAGCAGCTTATACCGGGTTATGAACACTGAAGCTTTCTTT. It is translated as CASSLYRVMNTEAFF.

The table lists this clonotype with many counts. The CDR3 is CASSQTSGIQETQYF. CDR3 coding DNA: TGTGCCAGCAGCCAGACTAGCGGAATCCAAGAGACCCAGTACTTC. The chain couples TRBV3-1 to TRBJ2-5; 9 bases are a match to TRBD2. With V trimmed by 3 bases and J by 1 base, 3 bases remained unmatched. CDR3 length: 15 amino acids. Germline CDR1 is LGHDT and CDR2 is YNNKEL (reference sequence).

The rearrangement links TRBV4-1 to TRBJ1-6, with TRBD1 matching over 10 bases. Trimming at V came to 5 bases and at J to 7 bases, leaving 8 bases not matched to a gene. The germline gives CDR1 MGHRA, CDR2 YSYEKL. The CDR3 is 16 amino acids. Here the CDR3 DNA reads TGCGCCAGCAGCACCAGGACAGGGGGGAAGAATTCACCCCTCCACTTT. Translating it yields CASSTRTGGKNSPLHF.

The chain couples TRBV7-6 to TRBJ2-3; maybe TRBD2 (6 bases). From germline, CDR1 is SGHVS and CDR2 FNYEAQ. V lost 0 bases and J 6 bases, leaving 13 bases between the germline ends. This CDR3 has 15 residues. CDR3 DNA: TGTGCCAGCAGCTTAGCAGCCGGGGGTGGGGATACGCAGTATTTT. Translating it yields CASSLAAGGGDTQYF.

There are many counts of this clonotype. The rearrangement uses TRBV15 and TRBJ2-1, with a weak D call TRBD1 (6 bases). Germline V gene lookup returns CDR1 LNHNV and CDR2 YYDKDF (reference sequence). The germline V and J ends were trimmed by 0 bases and 3 bases, with 12 bases remaining between them. This CDR3 is built from 16 residues. In DNA, the CDR3 is TGTGCCACCAGCAGAGACAGGGGAACACACTACAATGAGCAGTTCTTC. Its protein product is CATSRDRGTHYNEQFF.

This chain uses TRBV29-1 with TRBJ2-2, with D possibly being TRBD1 (6 bases). Germline V lookup: CDR1 SQVTM, CDR2 ANQGSEA. The V and J ends lost 2 bases and 0 bases respectively, with 7 bases between them. The CDR3 sequence is 14 residues long. The CDR3: CSVETGTNTGELFF. In DNA form, the CDR3 reads TGCAGCGTTGAAACAGGGACGAACACCGGGGAGCTGTTTTTT.